This T cell receptor (beta chain) is drawn from a study of blood T cell repertoires in COVID-19. At the level of the study: The origin of the acute and convalescent COVID-19 samples was the United States, Italy and Spain.

Enrollees, about 18 to 95 years old, lived in 20 to 25 US areas. Recovery among Cohort 3 donors was established by two negative PCRs, clearance, or symptom resolution. This clone was detected a few times. V gave up 6 bases and J gave up 2 bases; unmatched junction bases: 6. Germline CDR1 is SEHNR and CDR2 is FQNEAQ (reference sequence). CDR3 size: 14 residues. Authors' analysis steps: Reference gene primer amplification yielded estimated nucleated cell counts. Assay used: immunoSEQ multiplex PCR; TCRdb lists only in-frame clones, some missing. For V, J and clone size, that table is used; D and trimming come from the DNA. The sample includes about 160,000 clones, around 80% of them seen just once.

The rearrangement links TRBV7-9 to TRBJ1-2; 7 bases match TRBD1. The source of this sequence is a man in his fifties or sixties who had recovered from COVID-19. The sample taken for sequencing was PBMCs or T cells enriched from blood (not recorded which). CDR3 nucleotides: TGTGCCAGCAGTGGAACGGGACAGAACTATGGCTACACCTTC. It specifies CASSGTGQNYGYTF.